The present T cell receptor (beta chain) was sequenced within a study of radiation and T cells in renal cell carcinoma. Germline V gene sequence: CDR1 SGHVS, CDR2 FNYEAQ. The CDR3 has 14 amino acids. V gave up 4 bases and J gave up 4 bases, with 13 bases separating them. Generated by immunoSEQ multiplex PCR, the TCRdb table keeps only in-frame clones and is missing some. The sample lists about 64,000 clones; over 60% were seen once. Time point denoted: blood 4 weeks post-SBRT, at nephrectomy. Treatment indicated: 15 Gy SBRT to primary tumor, nephrectomy 4 weeks later. Nephrectomy followed 15 Gy stereotactic body radiation by 4 weeks. Blood was sampled at baseline, 2 weeks and 4 weeks after SBRT. Findings and caveats of the study: Top tumor clonotypes rose in blood 2 weeks post-radiation, then contracted.

Of note for this clone: Antigen specificity is unknown.

This specimen consisted of blood, obtained from a patient whose treatment included radiotherapy and nephrectomy. The TCR sequence derives from a man aged 55 to 70 with renal cell carcinoma. The chain couples TRBV7-6 to TRBJ1-2; D is perhaps TRBD1 (5 bases). The CDR3 region is CASSSTGGLYGYTF. The CDR3 nucleotides are TGTGCCAGCAGCTCTACCGGGGGTCTCTATGGCTACACCTTC.